The present entry profiles one T cell receptor (beta chain) with its context. This table comes from immunoSEQ multiplex PCR, and its TCRdb copy is limited to in-frame clones, with some not included. The table includes about 130,000 clones, 65% to 90% detected once. These data originate in a study of blood T cell repertoires in COVID-19. Overall study: Researchers got acute and convalescent COVID-19 samples from the United States, Italy and Spain. PBMCs, B-cell-depleted T cells, or T cells provided the cDNA or gDNA that made up the material.

Germline CDR1 is WNHNN and CDR2 is SYGVQD (reference sequence). This CDR3 comprises 14 residues. V lost 5 bases, J lost 4 bases, and 11 bases lay in between. The age range of participants was about 18 to 90 years, with residence in more than 20 US areas. Self-reported history from a screening survey and questionnaire set each donor's cohort. This sequence joins TRBV10-1 and TRBJ2-2, with D perhaps matching TRBD2 (5 bases). The clonotype was recovered from a woman between 45 and 65 years old who had recovered from COVID-19. Specimen: PBMCs or T cells enriched from blood (not recorded which). In DNA form, the CDR3 reads TGCGCCAGCAGTCGGGTTGCGGGCACCGGGGAGCTGTTTTTT. Translated, it gives CASSRVAGTGELFF.